The clone carrying this T cell receptor (beta chain) appeared a few times. Its antigen is unidentified. This sample is part of a study of glioma-infiltrating T cells. TCR alpha and beta CDR3 regions were amplified from RNA using iRepertoire nested multiplex PCR. For one-step reverse transcription and amplification, roughly 95-400 ng of tissue mRNA or PBMC total RNA was used. TCRdb reprocessed the multiplex PCR reads via MiXCR and lists one record per CDR3 protein. The sample records more than 95,000 distinct CDR3 sequences, about 30% being singletons. Study-wide points: CDR3 overlap between tissue and blood was very small. Non-neoplastic patients had below-expected tissue-blood divergence, while all gliomas exceeded expectation.

The CDR3 contains 16 residues. Germline CDR1 is SGHRS and CDR2 is YFSETQ. V lost 4 bases and J lost 4; bases outside the gene matches: 8. The J gene is TRBJ2-1, the V gene TRBV5-1, with 10 bases matching TRBD2. This TCR derives from a human donor with low-grade glioma or glioblastoma, undergoing nonglioma brain surgery, or in good health (not recorded which). Sequences were obtained from glioma tissue, nonneoplastic brain tissue, or PBMCs (not recorded which). CDR3 sequence: CASSLASGGLYNEQFF. The CDR3 DNA reads as TGCGCCAGCAGCCTTGCTAGCGGGGGCCTTTACAATGAGCAGTTCTTC.